The subject of this entry is one T cell receptor (beta chain). Original data processing: Scientists estimated how many nucleated cells there were by amplifying reference gene primers. Here immunoSEQ multiplex PCR was the method, and the copy in TCRdb shows in-frame clones only, minus some. V, J and clone size derive from that table, while D and trimming were established from the DNA sequence. The table shows about 120,000 clones, with more than 75% occurring only once. This sample stems from a study of blood T cell repertoires in COVID-19. For the study at large: Acute and convalescent COVID-19 specimens originated in the United States, Italy and Spain. PBMCs, B-cell-depleted T cells, or T cells provided the cDNA or gDNA that made up the material.

This CDR3 region has 17 residues. CDR1 and CDR2 (germline): SGHAT, FQNNGV. With 5 bases removed from V and 0 bases from J, the gap between germline ends came to 20 bases. The receptor was derived from a human donor in a cohort sampled during active COVID-19. The sample taken for sequencing was peripheral blood. This chain connects TRBV11-2 to TRBJ2-7; weak D call: TRBD2 (6 bases). In DNA, the CDR3 is TGTGCCAGCAGCCCCGTCGGAGCGGGTGTAAGCTCCTACGAGCAGTACTTC. This gives the protein CASSPVGAGVSSYEQYF.